This TCR beta chain was identified during a study of siplizumab effects on memory and regulatory T cells. As described, mixed lymphocyte reaction cells underwent coculture at 37°C for a duration of more than five days. CDR1 is MNHEY and CDR2 is SVGAGI in the germline V gene. This CDR3 comprises 12 residues. Trimming pared 2 bases from V and 5 bases from J, leaving 6 bases between. A word on this clone: Its antigen is as yet unknown.

Here immunoSEQ multiplex PCR was the method, and the copy in TCRdb shows in-frame clones only, minus some. The data contain around 20,000 clones, under 55% of them singletons. The origin of this receptor is a human donor in good health; the cells came from an allogeneic mixed lymphocyte reaction. Specimen: CFSE-low (dividing) CD4+ T cells sorted from an allogeneic mixed lymphocyte reaction. J is TRBJ2-5 and V is TRBV6-5; D remains ambiguous. CDR3 sequence (DNA): TGTGCCAGCAGTTACCAGCTTGAGACCCAGTACTTC. Translated: CASSYQLETQYF.